What follows are 27 T cell receptor beta chains derived from one specimen sequenced in a study of blood T cell repertoires in COVID-19. Profiling relied on immunoSEQ multiplex PCR, and the TCRdb table lists in-frame clones only, not all of them. This repertoire shows 650,000 to 800,000 clones, 70% to 90% found once; its top ten account for around 0.3%. Input material: peripheral blood. All receptors derive from a woman aged 18-30 years with acute or convalescent COVID-19.

V is TRBV4-1 and J is TRBJ1-2, with D tentatively TRBD1 (5 bases). From germline, CDR1 is MGHRA and CDR2 YSYEKL. The CDR3 is made up of 13 amino acids. Trimming removed 8 bases at V and 2 bases at J, with 12 bases between. The CDR3, as DNA: TGCGCCAGCCGGGGGGTGGAAAACTATGGCTACACCTTC. Its translation is CASRGVENYGYTF.

V is TRBV11-3 and J is TRBJ2-6, with a tentative D call TRBD1 (8 bases). This CDR3 is built from 17 residues. V dropped 5 bases and J dropped 3 bases, with 17 bases sitting between them. CDR1 is SGHNT, CDR2 YENEEA, per germline. CDR3 sequence reads: CASSPGQGGDGANVLTF. DNA for the CDR3: TGTGCCAGCAGCCCAGGACAGGGAGGGGATGGGGCCAACGTCCTGACTTTC.

This sequence joins TRBV5-8 and TRBJ1-4, with 7 bases fitting TRBD1. The germline gives CDR1 SGHTS, CDR2 YDEGEE. The CDR3 spans 16 residues. The V and J ends lost 2 bases and 7 bases, in that order; junction bases with no gene match: 11. CDR3 region: CASSFGQDLRGEKLFF. CDR3 in DNA: TGTGCCAGCAGCTTCGGACAGGATCTCAGGGGTGAAAAACTGTTTTTT.

The chain combines TRBV18 with TRBJ2-7; TRBD1 might be the D (6 bases). Germline V CDR1 and CDR2: KGHSH, LQKENI. Deletions cut 2 bases from V and 2 bases from J, with 13 bases between. This CDR3 has 15 amino acids. This chain's CDR3 is CASSPGGPHPYEQYF. The CDR3 coding sequence is TGTGCCAGCTCACCAGGGGGCCCACACCCCTACGAGCAGTACTTC.

V usage is TRBV23-1 and J usage is TRBJ2-2; 12 positions match TRBD1. TRBV23-1 is an ORF, and what it does is uncertain. The CDR3 contains 20 residues. V lost 6 bases and J lost 7; bases outside the gene matches: 21. In nucleotides, the CDR3 is TGCGCCAGCAGCCCAACCGGGACAGGGGGCGCGCGGAGGATTGGCGGGGAGCTGTTTTTT. Amino acids: CASSPTGTGGARRIGGELFF.

This clone was observed a few times. J is TRBJ2-3 and V is TRBV27, with 10 bases fitting TRBD2. The germline V gene has CDR1 MNHEY and CDR2 SMNVEV (reference sequence). J was trimmed by 6 bases and V by 10 bases; bases with no gene match: 10. The CDR3 loop spans 14 amino acids. The CDR3 protein is CAIHSGGTRDTQYF. The CDR3, as DNA: TGTGCCATTCATAGCGGGGGGACCAGGGATACGCAGTATTTT.

The rearrangement links TRBV2 to TRBJ1-1; no reliable D call. The V end lost 1 base, the J end lost 0 bases, and 12 bases lay between the germline ends. CDR3 size: 16 residues. The germline CDR1 and CDR2 sequences are SNHLY and FYNNEI. The CDR3 sequence is CASSEGRERVNTEAFF. The DNA for the CDR3 is TGTGCCAGCAGTGAAGGGAGGGAGAGGGTGAACACTGAAGCTTTCTTT. The whole variable domain, remainder taken from reference TRBV2 and TRBJ1-1, is EPEVTQTPSHQVTQMGQEVILRCVPISNHLYFYWYRQILGQKVEFLVSFYNNEISEKSEIFDDQFSVERPDGSNFTLKIRSTKLEDSAMYFCASSEGRERVNTEAFFGQGTRLTVV.

The chain employs TRBV28 and TRBJ2-7; 9 nucleotides match TRBD1. CDR1 is MDHEN, CDR2 SYDVKM, per germline. The CDR3 length is 15 residues. J gave up 2 bases and V 7 bases, and 9 bases lay outside the gene matches. Written as DNA, the CDR3 is TGTGCCAGCAAGAAACCGGGACAGGGTGCCTACGAGCAGTACTTC. This gives the protein CASKKPGQGAYEQYF.

The chain couples TRBV10-2 to TRBJ2-7; a weak D match, TRBD2 (5 bases). The CDR3 totals 11 residues. Between the trimmed V and J ends, which lost 6 bases and 2 bases, there was a span of 5 bases. Germline CDR1 WSHSY, CDR2 SAAADI. CDR3 region: CASRGAYEQYF. The CDR3, as DNA: TGCGCCAGCAGGGGAGCCTACGAGCAGTACTTC.

This clone was detected only once. This chain joins TRBV9 and TRBJ2-3; TRBD2 aligns across 8 bases. The CDR3 has 15 amino acids. Germline V gene lookup returns CDR1 SGDLS and CDR2 YYNGEE. V shed 3 bases and J 0 bases; nucleotides not matched to a gene: 3. The CDR3 region is CASSASGSSTDTQYF. CDR3 nucleotides: TGTGCCAGCAGCGCTAGCGGGTCTAGCACAGATACGCAGTATTTT. Combining the CDR3 with reference TRBV9 and TRBJ2-3 gives the whole variable domain DSGVTQTPKHLITATGQRVTLRCSPRSGDLSVYWYQQSLDQGLQFLIQYYNGEERAKGNILERFSAQQFPDLHSELNLSSLELGDSALYFCASSASGSSTDTQYFGPGTRLTVL.

This chain links TRBV3-1 (or the pseudogene TRBV3-2) with TRBJ2-7; TRBD1 matches 8 bases. Germline V CDR1 and CDR2: LGHDT, YNNKEL (reference sequence). The CDR3 sequence is 14 residues long. V was clipped by 2 bases and J by 7 bases; unmatched bases: 7. For the CDR3, the DNA is TGTGCCAGCAGCCAAATGGGACAGGTGAGGGAGCAGTACTTC. Its protein product is CASSQMGQVREQYF.

This chain joins TRBV28 and TRBJ1-5, with TRBD1 matching over 7 bases. CDR1 is MDHEN, CDR2 SYDVKM, per germline. V shed 6 bases, J shed 5 bases, and the junction held 7 bases outside the gene matches. The CDR3 totals 14 residues. CDR3 nucleotide sequence: TGTGCCAGCAGACCGGGACAGAAGGATCAGCCCCAGCATTTT. Translating gives CASRPGQKDQPQHF.

The chain combines TRBV12-3 or TRBV12-4 with TRBJ2-7, with 12 bases aligning to TRBD2. This CDR3 is built from 13 residues. Trimming at V came to 6 bases and at J to 4 bases, leaving 1 base not matched to a gene. The chain's CDR3 is CASRLAGGYEQYF. The DNA for the CDR3 is TGTGCCAGCAGACTAGCGGGGGGATACGAGCAGTACTTC.

V and J are TRBV27 and TRBJ1-2; 9 nucleotides align to TRBD1. This CDR3 has 15 residues. The germline gives CDR1 MNHEY, CDR2 SMNVEV (reference sequence). After removal of 3 bases from V and 8 bases from J, the junction contained 10 bases not matched to a gene. The CDR3 region is CASSLRGTGWWGYTF. CDR3 nucleotides: TGTGCCAGCAGTTTGAGAGGGACAGGGTGGTGGGGCTACACCTTC.

The chain is built from TRBV9 and TRBJ2-5, with 10 bases lining up with TRBD1. The CDR3 is 16 residues long. The V gene's germline CDR1 is SGDLS and CDR2 YYNGEE. Trimming took 0 bases from V and 4 from J; bases not matched to a gene: 6. The CDR3, as DNA: TGTGCCAGCAGCGTAGCATTGGGACAGGGGCGAGAGACCCAGTACTTC. Translated: CASSVALGQGRETQYF.

This clone has only one observation. The V gene is TRBV29-1, the J gene TRBJ2-2, with 9 bases lining up with TRBD1. The germline V gene has CDR1 SQVTM and CDR2 ANQGSEA. The CDR3 sequence is 13 residues long. J gave up 5 bases and V 7 bases, and 5 bases lay outside the gene matches. CDR3 nucleotide sequence: TGCAGCGGGGGACAGGGACGGACCGGGGAGCTGTTTTTT. Translated: CSGGQGRTGELFF.

The chain carries TRBV27 and TRBJ1-1; D is possibly TRBD1 (5 bases). V was cut by 6 bases and J by 1 base, with 21 bases left in between. Germline V gene lookup returns CDR1 MNHEY and CDR2 SMNVEV (reference sequence). CDR3 length: 17 amino acids. In nucleotides, the CDR3 is TGTGCCAGCAGACACGACAGAAGTGGATCTAGGAACACTGAAGCTTTCTTT. Protein: CASRHDRSGSRNTEAFF.

The rearrangement joins TRBV10-3 to TRBJ1-6, with TRBD1 matching 9 bases. Germline-derived CDR1 and CDR2 are ENHRY and SYGVKD. The ends lost 3 bases at V and 10 bases at J; junction bases unmatched: 4. This CDR3 contains 14 residues. The CDR3: CAISEGTGISPLHF. In DNA, the CDR3 is TGTGCCATCAGTGAAGGGACAGGGATATCACCCCTCCACTTT.

The V gene is TRBV5-1, the J gene TRBJ1-4; the D gene is possibly TRBD1 (5 bases). The CDR3 has 14 amino acids. The V end was cut by 4 bases, the J end by 4 bases, with 11 bases between. The germline V gene has CDR1 SGHRS and CDR2 YFSETQ. The CDR3 sequence is CASSETDYNEKLFF. CDR3 nucleotides: TGCGCCAGCAGCGAGACAGATTATAATGAAAAACTGTTTTTT.

J is TRBJ2-7 and V is TRBV10-3, with D perhaps TRBD2 (6 bases). From germline, CDR1 is ENHRY and CDR2 SYGVKD. This CDR3 spans 13 amino acids. Between the trimmed V and J ends, which lost 4 bases and 2 bases, there was a span of 9 bases. In DNA, the CDR3 is TGTGCCATCAGTGCGGGACTCACCTACGAGCAGTACTTC. It is translated as CAISAGLTYEQYF.

The chain links TRBV24-1 to TRBJ1-1; no reliable D call. V lost 5 bases and J 6 bases, leaving 9 bases between the germline ends. Germline CDR1 reads KGHDR; CDR2 reads SFDVKD. This CDR3 region has 12 residues. CDR3 in amino acids: CATSGGSPEAFF. CDR3 nucleotides: TGTGCCACCAGTGGCGGTTCCCCTGAAGCTTTCTTT.

The V and J genes are TRBV4-1 and TRBJ2-5, with TRBD2 matching 9 bases. The CDR3 length is 18 residues. V shed 0 bases and J 5 bases; nucleotides not matched to a gene: 13. Germline-derived CDR1 and CDR2 are MGHRA and YSYEKL. The CDR3 protein is CASSQDNLGLAYSETQYF. CDR3 DNA sequence: TGCGCCAGCAGCCAAGATAATCTGGGACTAGCTTATTCGGAGACCCAGTACTTC.

Only a few counts were recorded for this clone. The J gene is TRBJ1-2, the V gene TRBV6-5; TRBD1 agrees at 7 bases. Looked up from germline, CDR1 is MNHEY and CDR2 is SVGAGI. The V and J ends lost 7 bases and 6 bases, in that order; junction bases with no gene match: 8. The CDR3 totals 13 residues. CDR3 nucleotide sequence: TGTGCCAGCACTTCGACAGGGACGAATGGCTACACCTTC. Translation gives CASTSTGTNGYTF.

The chain has TRBV6-1 and TRBJ1-1, with unresolved D. V lost 2 bases to trimming and J lost 0 bases, with 10 bases between them. Germline CDR1 and CDR2: MNHNS and SASEGT. The CDR3 runs 15 residues. In DNA, the CDR3 is TGTGCCAGCAGTGAATCCCACAGCATGAACACTGAAGCTTTCTTT. Translating it yields CASSESHSMNTEAFF.

V usage is TRBV7-9 and J usage is TRBJ1-5; 7 bases agree with TRBD1. CDR1 and CDR2 (germline): SEHNR, FQNEAQ (reference sequence). CDR3 length equals 17 residues. The V gene end was trimmed by 3 bases and the J gene end by 11 bases; junction bases not matched to a gene: 19. The CDR3 reads CASSFSTGTAKERAQHF. CDR3 bases: TGTGCCAGCAGCTTCAGTACCGGGACAGCAAAGGAGAGGGCCCAGCATTTT.

This chain connects TRBV24-1 to TRBJ2-6; 7 bases agree with TRBD1. The CDR3 sequence is 18 residues long. V trimming: 5 bases; J trimming: 0 bases; junction bases outside the gene matches: 9. Looked up from germline, CDR1 is KGHDR and CDR2 is SFDVKD. The CDR3 protein is CATSGARTGASGANVLTF. CDR3 in DNA: TGTGCCACCAGTGGGGCAAGGACAGGAGCCTCTGGGGCCAACGTCCTGACTTTC.

The table lists this clone with a count of one. The gene calls are TRBV29-1 and TRBJ1-5, with D hard to call. The V end was cut by 6 bases, the J end by 4 bases, with 10 bases between. This CDR3 spans 12 amino acids. Germline assignment: CDR1 SQVTM and CDR2 ANQGSEA. CDR3 amino acids: CSVGGGNQPQHF. Written as DNA, the CDR3 is TGCAGCGTAGGAGGTGGTAATCAGCCCCAGCATTTT.